Each of the 8 T cell receptor beta chains below was sequenced from the same sample in a study of blood T cell repertoires in COVID-19. Measured with immunoSEQ multiplex PCR; TCRdb has only the in-frame clones, and not every one. The sample has roughly 250,000 clones, about 80% seen once. The source material was peripheral blood. These receptors originate from a person aged 70 to 79 with COVID-19, enrolled during active disease.

V is TRBV24-1 and J is TRBJ2-3; tentative D call: TRBD1 (5 bases). Trimming left V 5 bases short and J 2 bases short, with 19 bases between. Germline V CDR1 and CDR2: KGHDR, SFDVKD. CDR3 length equals 17 residues. Here the CDR3 reads CATSGQGLQENTDTQYF. CDR3 bases: TGTGCCACCAGTGGGCAAGGTTTACAGGAAAACACAGATACGCAGTATTTT.

The chain has TRBV7-2 and TRBJ1-2; TRBD1 might be the D (5 bases). Germline assignment: CDR1 SGHTA and CDR2 FQGNSA. The ends were cut back, 1 base at V and 7 bases at J, with 13 bases in the middle. CDR3 length: 14 amino acids. CDR3 DNA sequence: TGTGCCAGCAGCTTAGGTTGGGGAGGGACTGGCTACACCTTC. Translating it yields CASSLGWGGTGYTF.

The chain has TRBV30 and TRBJ1-5; maybe TRBD1 (5 bases). The CDR3 extends over 13 amino acids. V dropped 4 bases and J dropped 7 bases, with 14 bases sitting between them. In germline, CDR1 is GTSNPN, CDR2 SVGIG (reference sequence). The CDR3 here is CAWNAGEDQPQHF. In DNA, the CDR3 is TGTGCCTGGAACGCGGGGGAGGACCAGCCCCAGCATTTT.

This clone came up once. Here the CDR3 DNA reads TGTGCCAGCAGCTTGGGGGACTACTTCAATGAGCAGTTCTTC. This encodes CASSLGDYFNEQFF. This chain uses TRBV5-4 with TRBJ2-1; TRBD2 agrees at 7 bases. The J segment lost 6 bases and the V segment lost 0 bases, leaving 3 bases of the junction unmatched. CDR3 size: 14 residues. Germline V gene sequence: CDR1 SGHNT, CDR2 YYREEE (reference sequence).

The chain combines TRBV3-1 (or the pseudogene TRBV3-2) with TRBJ2-7; D is possibly TRBD1 (6 bases). The ends were cut back, 1 base at V and 3 bases at J, with 7 bases in the middle. CDR3 length equals 13 residues. Germline V gene sequence: CDR1 LGHDT, CDR2 YNNKEL (reference sequence). Here the CDR3 reads CASSQGGGYEQYF. In nucleotides, the CDR3 is TGTGCCAGCAGCCAAGGAGGGGGCTACGAGCAGTACTTC.

V usage is TRBV19 and J usage is TRBJ1-6; 7 nucleotides align to TRBD1. V was pared by 5 bases and J by 10 bases, with 17 bases of the junction left unmatched. Germline lookup yields CDR1 LNHDA and CDR2 SQIVND (reference sequence). The CDR3 has 17 residues. CDR3 nucleotide sequence: TGTGCCAGTAGTCTCTCCCCGACAGGGATGGGTATCTCACCCCTCCACTTT. Protein: CASSLSPTGMGISPLHF.

This sequence joins TRBV27 and TRBJ2-1; a possible D gene is TRBD1 (5 bases). The CDR3 is made up of 12 amino acids. Germline V gene data show CDR1 as MNHEY and CDR2 as SMNVEV (reference sequence). V shed 6 bases and J shed 6 bases, with 9 bases lying between them. The CDR3 nucleotides read TGTGCCAGCAGGGGGCTCGGCAATGAGCAGTTCTTC. Translating it yields CASRGLGNEQFF.

The rearrangement uses TRBV11-3 and TRBJ2-1, with TRBD1 matching 7 bases. Germline trimming cut 1 base from V and 2 bases from J; bases unmatched to any gene: 5. Germline V gene sequence: CDR1 SGHNT, CDR2 YENEEA. This CDR3 is built from 16 residues. CDR3 sequence reads: CASSLGGGSAYNEQFF. CDR3 DNA sequence: TGTGCCAGCAGCTTAGGAGGGGGCTCGGCCTACAATGAGCAGTTCTTC.